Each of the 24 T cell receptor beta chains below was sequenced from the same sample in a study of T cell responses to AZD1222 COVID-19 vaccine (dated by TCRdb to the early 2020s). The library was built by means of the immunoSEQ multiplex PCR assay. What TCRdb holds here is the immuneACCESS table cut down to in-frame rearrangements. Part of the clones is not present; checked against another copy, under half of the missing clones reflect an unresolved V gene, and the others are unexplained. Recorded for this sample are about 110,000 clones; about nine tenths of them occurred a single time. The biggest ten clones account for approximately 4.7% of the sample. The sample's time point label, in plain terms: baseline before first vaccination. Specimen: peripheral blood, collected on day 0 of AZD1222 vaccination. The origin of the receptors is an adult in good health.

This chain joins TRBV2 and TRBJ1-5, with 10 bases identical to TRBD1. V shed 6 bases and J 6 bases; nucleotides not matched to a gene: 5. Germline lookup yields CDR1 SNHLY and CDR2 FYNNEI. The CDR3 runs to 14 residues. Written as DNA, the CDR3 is TGTGCCAGCAGCAGACAGGGGGCCGGTCAGCCCCAGCATTTT. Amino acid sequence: CASSRQGAGQPQHF.

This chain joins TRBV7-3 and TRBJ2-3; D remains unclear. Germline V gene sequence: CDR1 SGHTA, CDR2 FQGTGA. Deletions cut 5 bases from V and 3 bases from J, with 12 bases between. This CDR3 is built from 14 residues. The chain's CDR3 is CASSRDRDTDTQYF. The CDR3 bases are TGTGCCAGCAGCAGGGATAGGGATACAGATACGCAGTATTTT. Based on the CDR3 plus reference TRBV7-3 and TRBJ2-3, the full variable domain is GAGVSQTPSNKVTEKGKYVELRCDPISGHTALYWYRQSLGQGPEFLIYFQGTGAADDSGLPNDRFFAVRPEGSVSTLKIQRTERGDSAVYLCASSRDRDTDTQYFGPGTRLTVL.

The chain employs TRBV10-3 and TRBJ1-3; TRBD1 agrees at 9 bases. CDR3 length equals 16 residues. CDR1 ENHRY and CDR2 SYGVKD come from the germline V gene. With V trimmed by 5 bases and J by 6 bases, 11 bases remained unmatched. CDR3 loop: CAISSGTGLVANTIYF. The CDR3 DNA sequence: TGTGCCATCAGTTCCGGGACAGGGTTAGTTGCAAACACCATATATTTT.

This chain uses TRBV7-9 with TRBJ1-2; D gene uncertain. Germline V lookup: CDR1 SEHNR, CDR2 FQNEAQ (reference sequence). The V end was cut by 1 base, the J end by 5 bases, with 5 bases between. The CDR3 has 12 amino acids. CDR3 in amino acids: CASSLVEYGYTF. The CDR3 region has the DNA TGTGCCAGCAGCTTAGTGGAATATGGCTACACCTTC.

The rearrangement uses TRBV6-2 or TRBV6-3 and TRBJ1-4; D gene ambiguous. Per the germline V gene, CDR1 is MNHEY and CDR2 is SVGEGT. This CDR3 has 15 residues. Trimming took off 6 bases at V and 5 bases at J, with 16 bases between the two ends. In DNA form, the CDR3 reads TGTGCCAGCAGCCAGCCGCGGACGGTGAATGAAAAACTGTTTTTT. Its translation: CASSQPRTVNEKLFF.

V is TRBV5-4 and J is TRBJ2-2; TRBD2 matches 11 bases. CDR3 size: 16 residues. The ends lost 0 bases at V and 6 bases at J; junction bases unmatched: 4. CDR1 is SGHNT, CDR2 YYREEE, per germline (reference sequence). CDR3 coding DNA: TGTGCCAGCAGCTTGGCGGTAGCGGGAGGGCCCGGGGAGCTGTTTTTT. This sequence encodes CASSLAVAGGPGELFF.

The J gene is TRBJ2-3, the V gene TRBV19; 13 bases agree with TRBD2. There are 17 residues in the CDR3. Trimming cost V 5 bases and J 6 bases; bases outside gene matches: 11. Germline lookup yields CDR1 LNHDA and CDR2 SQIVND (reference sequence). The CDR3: CASSLRGLAGLPDTQYF. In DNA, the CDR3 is TGTGCCAGTAGTTTAAGGGGACTAGCGGGACTTCCGGATACGCAGTATTTT. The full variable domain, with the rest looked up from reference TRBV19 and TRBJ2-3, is DGGITQSPKYLFRKEGQNVTLSCEQNLNHDAMYWYRQDPGQGLRLIYYSQIVNDFQKGDIAEGYSVSREKKESFPLTVTSAQKNPTAFYLCASSLRGLAGLPDTQYFGPGTRLTVL.

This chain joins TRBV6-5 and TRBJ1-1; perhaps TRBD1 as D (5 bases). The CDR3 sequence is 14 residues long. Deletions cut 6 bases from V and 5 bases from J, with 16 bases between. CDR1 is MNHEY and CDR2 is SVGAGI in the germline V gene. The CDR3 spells CASRTTGGGTEAFF. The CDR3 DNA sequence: TGTGCCAGCAGAACGACGGGTGGGGGGACTGAAGCTTTCTTT.

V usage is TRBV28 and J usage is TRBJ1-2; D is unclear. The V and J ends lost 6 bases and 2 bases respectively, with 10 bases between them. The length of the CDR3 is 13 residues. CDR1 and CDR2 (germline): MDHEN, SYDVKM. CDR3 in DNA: TGTGCCAGCAGCCGAATAGAAAACTATGGCTACACCTTC. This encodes CASSRIENYGYTF.

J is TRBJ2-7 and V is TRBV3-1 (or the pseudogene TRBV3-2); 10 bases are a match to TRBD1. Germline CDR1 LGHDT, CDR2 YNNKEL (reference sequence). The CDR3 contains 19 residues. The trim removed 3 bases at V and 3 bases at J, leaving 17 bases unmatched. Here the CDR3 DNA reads TGTGCCAGCAGCCATTTCGCTAAGAGTGGCGGGACAGGGGACTACGAGCAGTACTTC. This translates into CASSHFAKSGGTGDYEQYF.

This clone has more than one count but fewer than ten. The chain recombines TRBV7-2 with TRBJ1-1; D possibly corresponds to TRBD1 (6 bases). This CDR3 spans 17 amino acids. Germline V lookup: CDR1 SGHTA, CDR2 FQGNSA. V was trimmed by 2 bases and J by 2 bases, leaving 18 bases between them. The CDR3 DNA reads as TGTGCCAGCAGCTTATCGCATGCGGGGGGCGGAAACACTGAAGCTTTCTTT. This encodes CASSLSHAGGGNTEAFF.

The CDR3 DNA reads as TGTGCCAGCAGCCGAGATAGCAATCAGCCCCAGCATTTT. Its translation: CASSRDSNQPQHF. The rearrangement joins TRBV14 to TRBJ1-5; D gene ambiguous. The V end was cut by 4 bases, the J end by 0 bases, with 4 bases between. This CDR3 contains 13 residues. Germline V gene data show CDR1 as SGHDN and CDR2 as FVKESK.

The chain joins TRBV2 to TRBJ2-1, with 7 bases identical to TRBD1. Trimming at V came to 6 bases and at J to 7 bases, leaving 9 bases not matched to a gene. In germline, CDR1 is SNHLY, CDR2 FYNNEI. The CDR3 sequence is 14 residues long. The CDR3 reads CASRRQGESNEQFF. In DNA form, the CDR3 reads TGTGCCAGCAGACGACAGGGAGAGTCAAATGAGCAGTTCTTC.

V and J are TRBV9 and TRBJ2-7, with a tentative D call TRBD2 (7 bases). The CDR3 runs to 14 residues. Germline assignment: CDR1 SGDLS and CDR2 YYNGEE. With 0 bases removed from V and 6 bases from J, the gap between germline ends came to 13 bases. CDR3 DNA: TGTGCCAGCAGCGTAGAGGGGGGGCGCACCGAGCAGTACTTC. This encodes CASSVEGGRTEQYF.

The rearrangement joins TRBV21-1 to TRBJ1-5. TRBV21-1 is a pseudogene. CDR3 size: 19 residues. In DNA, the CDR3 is TGTGCCAGCAGCAAATGTGGCGCCGCGGGGGCCCTGGACGCTCAGCCCCAGCATTTT. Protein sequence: CASSKCGAAGALDAQPQHF.

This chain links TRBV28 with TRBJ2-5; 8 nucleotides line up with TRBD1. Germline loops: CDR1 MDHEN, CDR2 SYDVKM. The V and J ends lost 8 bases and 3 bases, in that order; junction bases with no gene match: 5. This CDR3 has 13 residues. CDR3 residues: CASGQGSEETQYF. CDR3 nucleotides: TGTGCCAGCGGACAGGGTTCCGAAGAGACCCAGTACTTC.

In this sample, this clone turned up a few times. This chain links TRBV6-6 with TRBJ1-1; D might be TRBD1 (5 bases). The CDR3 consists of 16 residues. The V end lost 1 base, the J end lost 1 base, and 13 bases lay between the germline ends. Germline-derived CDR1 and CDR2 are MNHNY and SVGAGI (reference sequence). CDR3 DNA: TGTGCCAGCAGTTACTGGCACCGGGACGGGAACACTGAAGCTTTCTTT. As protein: CASSYWHRDGNTEAFF.

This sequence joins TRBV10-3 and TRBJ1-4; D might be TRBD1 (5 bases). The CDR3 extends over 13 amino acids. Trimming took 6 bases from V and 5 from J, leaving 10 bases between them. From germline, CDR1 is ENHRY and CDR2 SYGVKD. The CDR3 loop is CAISPGRNEKLFF. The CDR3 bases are TGTGCCATCAGCCCGGGACGGAATGAAAAACTGTTTTTT.

The CDR3 DNA reads as TGTGCCAGCAGTTTAGGGACCCCGGGACATATTTCGGGGGAATACTTC. Translated, it gives CASSLGTPGHISGEYF. V gene TRBV27 combines with J gene TRBJ2-7; the D call may be TRBD1 or TRBD2 (6 bases each). Germline V gives CDR1 MNHEY, CDR2 SMNVEV (reference sequence). V lost 2 bases, J lost 13 bases, and 27 bases lay in between. CDR3 size: 16 residues.

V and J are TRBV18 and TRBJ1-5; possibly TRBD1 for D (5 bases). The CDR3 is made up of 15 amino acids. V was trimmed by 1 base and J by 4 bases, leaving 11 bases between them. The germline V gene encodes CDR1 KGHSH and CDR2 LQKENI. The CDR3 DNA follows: TGTGCCAGCTCACCACGGCGGGAGGGGAATCAGCCCCAGCATTTT. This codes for CASSPRREGNQPQHF.

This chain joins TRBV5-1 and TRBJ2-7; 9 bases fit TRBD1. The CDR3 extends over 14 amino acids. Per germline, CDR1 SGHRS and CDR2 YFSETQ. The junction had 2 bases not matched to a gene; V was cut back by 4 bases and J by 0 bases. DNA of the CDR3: TGCGCCAGCAGCGGGACAGGGAGCTCCTACGAGCAGTACTTC. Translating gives CASSGTGSSYEQYF.

The CDR3 bases are TGTGCCAGCAGCCCAGACAGGGCGCTTGAAAAACTGTTTTTT. Translating gives CASSPDRALEKLFF. The J gene is TRBJ1-4, the V gene TRBV28; TRBD1 matches 7 bases. The CDR3 has 14 amino acids. The V segment lost 6 bases and the J segment 7 bases; nucleotides outside the gene matches: 8. Germline V gene data show CDR1 as MDHEN and CDR2 as SYDVKM.

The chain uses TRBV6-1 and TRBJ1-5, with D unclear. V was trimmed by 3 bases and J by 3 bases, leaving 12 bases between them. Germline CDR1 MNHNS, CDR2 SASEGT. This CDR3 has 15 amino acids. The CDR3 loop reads CASSEVGQFNQPQHF. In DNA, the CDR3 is TGTGCCAGCAGTGAGGTTGGCCAGTTCAATCAGCCCCAGCATTTT.

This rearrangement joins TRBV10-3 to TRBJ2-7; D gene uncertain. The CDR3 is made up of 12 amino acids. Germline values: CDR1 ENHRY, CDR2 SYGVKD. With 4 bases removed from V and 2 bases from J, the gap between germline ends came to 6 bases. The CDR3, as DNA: TGTGCCATCAGTGGTGCAACCTACGAGCAGTACTTC. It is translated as CAISGATYEQYF.